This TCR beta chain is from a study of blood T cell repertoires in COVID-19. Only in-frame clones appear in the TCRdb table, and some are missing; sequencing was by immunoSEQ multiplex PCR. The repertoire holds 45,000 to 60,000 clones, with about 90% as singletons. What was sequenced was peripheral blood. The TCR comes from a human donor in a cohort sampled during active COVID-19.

The CDR3, as DNA: TGTGCCAGTAGTATCGCCGGGACAGGGATCGGGGAGCTGTTTTTT. Its protein product is CASSIAGTGIGELFF. The chain recombines TRBV19 with TRBJ2-2; 9 nucleotides agree with TRBD1. Losses at the gene ends were 3 bases for V and 7 bases for J; bases not matched to a gene: 6. The germline CDR1 and CDR2 sequences are LNHDA and SQIVND (reference sequence). The CDR3 totals 15 residues.